This is a list of T cell receptor beta chains from one sample in a study of T-cell reconstitution after alpha-beta-depleted transplantation in children. TCRdb reprocessed the PCR reads via MiXCR and lists one record per CDR3 protein. The table includes about 540,000 distinct CDR3 sequences, 15% to 20% detected once. The sequencing here drew on PBMCs from the stem cell graft donor, taken from the stem cell graft. These receptor sequences come from a human donor who donated a stem cell graft to a child with acute lymphoblastic leukemia. CDR3s include the opening cysteine and the closing phenylalanine or tryptophan. A D gene is named only where the DNA matches it firmly. The size entry is marked missing in some rows and otherwise reads once, few, many or a size class.

>-|TRBV15|14|TRBJ1-1|-
CATSRSREDTEAFF
TGTGCCACCAGCAGGTCCAGGGAGGACACTGAAGCTTTCTTT
>-|TRBV20-1|15|TRBJ1-3|many
CSAREWGETGNTIYF
TGCAGTGCTAGAGAATGGGGGGAAACGGGAAACACCATATATTTT
>-|TRBV24-1|13|TRBJ2-7|few
CATSGRAFHEQYF
TGTGCCACCAGTGGTAGAGCTTTCCACGAGCAGTACTTC
>TRBD2|TRBV11-2|17|TRBJ2-1|few
CASSLEPGLAGGLEQFF
TGTGCCAGCAGCTTAGAACCGGGACTAGCGGGAGGTCTTGAGCAGTTCTTC
>TRBD1|TRBV5-1|13|TRBJ1-1|-
CASNERGHTEAFF
TGCGCCAGCAACGAGAGGGGGCACACTGAAGCTTTCTTT
>-|TRBV5-1|14|TRBJ2-7|-
CASSPGIEGYEQYF
TGCGCCAGCAGCCCAGGGATCGAGGGCTACGAGCAGTACTTC
>-|TRBV12-3/TRBV12-4|12|TRBJ2-7|few
CASSWTNYEQYF
TGTGCCAGCAGTTGGACTAACTACGAGCAGTACTTC
>-|TRBV27|16|TRBJ2-5|-
CASSLRGWGRRETQYF
TGTGCCAGCAGTTTACGTGGGTGGGGGCGCAGGGAGACCCAGTACTTC
>-|TRBV5-1|17|TRBJ2-1|few
CASSSLRGAPWRNEQFF
TGCGCCAGCAGCTCCCTGAGGGGGGCCCCTTGGAGGAATGAGCAGTTCTTC
>-|TRBV5-4|15|TRBJ2-7|few
CASSSTGDNFYEQYF
TGTGCCAGCAGCTCAACAGGAGATAATTTCTACGAGCAGTACTTC
>TRBD1|TRBV27|17|TRBJ1-2|few
CASSSKSPGQFFYGYTF
TGTGCCAGCAGTTCGAAATCACCGGGACAGTTTTTCTATGGCTACACCTTC
>-|TRBV29-1|11|TRBJ1-2|-
CSAGSLYGYTF
TGCAGCGCCGGTTCACTCTATGGCTACACCTTC
>-|TRBV4-1|15|TRBJ2-7|-
CASTPGPGGLDEQYF
TGCGCCAGCACCCCAGGGCCAGGGGGGCTGGACGAGCAGTACTTC
>TRBD1|TRBV7-9|12|TRBJ1-1|-
CASSLDRVKAFF
TGTGCCAGCAGCTTGGACAGGGTAAAAGCTTTCTTT
>TRBD1|TRBV3-1|15|TRBJ2-7|-
CASSKPGQGFYEQYF
TGTGCCAGCAGCAAACCGGGACAGGGGTTCTACGAGCAGTACTTC
>TRBD1|TRBV3-1|15|TRBJ2-1|-
CASSLPTNRGNEQFF
TGTGCCAGCAGCCTGCCTACTAACAGGGGTAATGAGCAGTTCTTC
>-|TRBV9|11|TRBJ1-1|-
CASSPTPFAFF
TGTGCCAGCAGCCCAACACCTTTCGCTTTCTTT
>TRBD2|TRBV5-1|15|TRBJ2-7|many
CASSLGAGGSYEQYF
TGTGCCAGCAGCTTAGGGGCGGGAGGGTCTTACGAGCAGTACTTC
>-|TRBV5-5|13|TRBJ1-3|-
CASASGLGNTIYF
TGTGCCAGTGCCTCAGGACTAGGAAACACCATATATTTT
>TRBD1|TRBV12-3/TRBV12-4|13|TRBJ2-5|few
CASGPDRAGTQYF
TGTGCCAGCGGACCGGACAGGGCAGGGACCCAGTACTTC
>-|TRBV15|13|TRBJ2-7|few
CATSGGTVYEQYF
TGTGCCACCAGCGGGGGGACAGTCTACGAGCAGTACTTC
>-|TRBV4-1|16|TRBJ2-3|few
CASSQATGPLTYTQYF
TGCGCCAGCAGCCAAGCGACAGGACCCCTTACTTATACGCAGTATTTT
>-|TRBV29-1|13|TRBJ2-7|few
CSVEGDGPYEQYF
TGCAGCGTTGAAGGGGACGGCCCCTACGAGCAGTACTTC